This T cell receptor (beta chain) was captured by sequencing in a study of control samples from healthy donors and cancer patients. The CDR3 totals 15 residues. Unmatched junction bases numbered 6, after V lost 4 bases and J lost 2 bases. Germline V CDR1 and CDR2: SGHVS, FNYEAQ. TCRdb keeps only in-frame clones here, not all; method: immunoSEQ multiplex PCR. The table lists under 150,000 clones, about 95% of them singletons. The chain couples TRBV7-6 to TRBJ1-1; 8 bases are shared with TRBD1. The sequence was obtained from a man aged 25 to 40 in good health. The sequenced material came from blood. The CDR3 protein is CASSSGGIGNTEAFF. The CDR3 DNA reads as TGTGCCAGCAGCTCAGGGGGCATCGGAAACACTGAAGCTTTCTTT.